The clone carrying this TCR beta chain was observed at least ten times. Its antigen is unknown. TCRdb reanalysed the 5' RACE reads using MiXCR and keeps one entry per CDR3 protein. The sample has just under 550,000 distinct CDR3 sequences; about 16% are singletons. The record originates from a study of identical twins. Study-wide findings and caveats: Compared with models, monozygotic twins showed more out-of-frame TCR alpha sharing.

The germline gives CDR1 SGHRS, CDR2 YFSETQ. Losses at the gene ends were 0 bases for V and 3 bases for J; bases not matched to a gene: 2. This CDR3 is built from 15 residues. Another study also made use of these data, one on yellow fever vaccine responses in identical twins.

Sequencing used CD4+ T cells sorted from blood. The origin of this receptor is a woman between 18 and 29 years old in good health. The V call is TRBV5-1, the J call TRBJ1-5; 8 bases fit TRBD1. The CDR3 reads CASSLGTGLNQPQHF. CDR3 coding DNA: TGCGCCAGCAGCTTGGGGACAGGGCTCAATCAGCCCCAGCATTTT.